Shown below are 31 T cell receptor beta chains from a single sample sequenced in a study of cytomegalovirus exposure and HLA in healthy donors. Amplification used 60 Vbeta primers and 13 Jbeta primers. Sequencing was performed with immunoSEQ multiplex PCR; in TCRdb, only in-frame clones are kept and a portion is missing. This table has about 300,000 clones, roughly 90% appearing once. Sequencing was carried out using PBMCs. All receptors come from a man between 40 and 49 years old in good health and CMV-seropositive.

The chain couples TRBV5-1 to TRBJ2-1; TRBD2 matches 9 bases. The trim removed 0 bases at V and 0 bases at J, leaving 7 bases unmatched. CDR3 size: 18 residues. Germline V gene data show CDR1 as SGHRS and CDR2 as YFSETQ. The CDR3 DNA is TGCGCCAGCAGCTTGGAGGGTAGCGGGAGCGCCTCCTACAATGAGCAGTTCTTC. Amino acids: CASSLEGSGSASYNEQFF.

This clone was seen only once. The V and J genes are TRBV6-6 and TRBJ1-3, with a weak D call TRBD1 (6 bases). V dropped 2 bases and J dropped 6 bases, with 14 bases sitting between them. The CDR3 consists of 15 residues. CDR1 is MNHNY, CDR2 SVGAGI, per germline (reference sequence). The CDR3 DNA follows: TGTGCCAGCAGTTACGCGGCAGGGGTCATAAACACCATATATTTT. It encodes CASSYAAGVINTIYF.

The chain is built from TRBV29-1 and TRBJ2-5, with D perhaps matching TRBD2 (6 bases). The last part of the DNA fits TRBJ2-7 better; the J call may be wrong. CDR3 length equals 14 residues. The V gene's germline CDR1 is SQVTM and CDR2 ANQGSEA. The DNA for the CDR3 is TGCAGCGTGCGGCTGGGACTGCACTCCTACGAGCAGTACTTC. Translation gives CSVRLGLHSYEQYF.

This clone was detected only once. The chain employs TRBV9 and TRBJ2-3; 9 bases match TRBD1. Unmatched junction bases numbered 5, after V lost 3 bases and J lost 3 bases. The CDR3 covers 15 residues. CDR1 is SGDLS and CDR2 is YYNGEE in the germline V gene. CDR3 sequence: CASSATGGWTDTQYF. The CDR3 DNA reads TGTGCCAGCAGCGCAACAGGGGGCTGGACAGATACGCAGTATTTT.

V gene TRBV5-4 combines with J gene TRBJ2-7; possibly TRBD1 for D (5 bases). Germline assignment: CDR1 SGHNT and CDR2 YYREEE (reference sequence). V was cut by 5 bases and J by 0 bases, with 15 bases left in between. This CDR3 comprises 15 residues. CDR3 in amino acids: CASSGGGDSSYEQYF. In DNA form, the CDR3 reads TGTGCCAGCAGTGGTGGTGGAGACAGCTCCTACGAGCAGTACTTC.

The chain couples TRBV28 to TRBJ1-5, with TRBD1 as a possible D gene (6 bases). The CDR3 has 16 residues. The germline CDR1 and CDR2 sequences are MDHEN and SYDVKM. V was cut by 6 bases and J by 0 bases, with 15 bases left in between. The CDR3, as DNA: TGTGCCAGCAGAACCCGGGACACCTATAGCAATCAGCCCCAGCATTTT. Translated, it gives CASRTRDTYSNQPQHF. Full variable domain (outside the CDR3, taken from reference TRBV28 and TRBJ1-5): DVKVTQSSRYLVKRTGEKVFLECVQDMDHENMFWYRQDPGLGLRLIYFSYDVKMKEKGDIPEGYSVSREKKERFSLILESASTNQTSMYLCASRTRDTYSNQPQHFGDGTRLSIL.

The rearrangement uses TRBV6-4 and TRBJ2-3, with TRBD1 identical over 9 bases. Per germline, CDR1 MRHNA and CDR2 SNTAGT. This CDR3 region has 15 residues. V shed 4 bases and J 6 bases; nucleotides not matched to a gene: 8. This CDR3 is CASSGTGTGFDTQYF. CDR3 nucleotides: TGTGCCAGCAGTGGAACCGGGACAGGGTTCGATACGCAGTATTTT.

V usage is TRBV27 and J usage is TRBJ2-7, with D tentatively TRBD1 (6 bases). The CDR3 is made up of 16 amino acids. Germline V CDR1 and CDR2: MNHEY, SMNVEV (reference sequence). The germline V and J ends were trimmed by 3 bases and 2 bases, with 17 bases remaining between them. The DNA of the CDR3 is TGTGCCAGCAGTTTCATCCCGGGACAAGGCACCTACGAGCAGTACTTC. Its translation: CASSFIPGQGTYEQYF.

The rearrangement links TRBV27 to TRBJ1-5; D gene unclear. Germline CDR1 is MNHEY and CDR2 is SMNVEV (reference sequence). V was clipped by 3 bases and J by 1 base, with 7 bases between them. The CDR3 contains 14 residues. CDR3 coding DNA: TGTGCCAGCAGTTTGGAGCACAGCAATCAGCCCCAGCATTTT. The encoded protein is CASSLEHSNQPQHF.

This clone showed up just a few times. This chain links TRBV7-6 with TRBJ1-4; D is possibly TRBD1 (5 bases). This CDR3 is built from 14 residues. Trimming pared 4 bases from V and 5 bases from J, leaving 11 bases between. CDR1 SGHVS and CDR2 FNYEAQ come from the germline V gene. CDR3 coding DNA: TGTGCCAGCAGCTCGGACACAGCAAATGAAAAACTGTTTTTT. Protein: CASSSDTANEKLFF.

Points on this clone: The germline gene is not matched at one end of the junction; a read error may be the cause. The chain joins TRBV7-9 to TRBJ1-1; 8 bases fit TRBD1. Germline V gives CDR1 SEHNR, CDR2 FQNEAQ (reference sequence). The CDR3 spans 16 residues. The CDR3 protein is CSSSSPLDRVGTEAFF. The CDR3 nucleotides are TGTTCCAGCAGCTCCCCACTGGACAGGGTGGGAACTGAAGCTTTCTTT. Full variable domain (rest looked up from reference TRBV7-9 and TRBJ1-1): DTGVSQNPRHKITKRGQNVTFRCDPISEHNRLYWYRQTLGQGPEFLTYFQNEAQLEKSRLLSDRFSAERPKGSFSTLEIQRTEQGDSAMYLCSSSSPLDRVGTEAFFGQGTRLTVV.

The chain couples TRBV19 to TRBJ1-5; 7 bases are a match to TRBD1. J gave up 4 bases and V 3 bases, and 6 bases lay outside the gene matches. Germline V gene data show CDR1 as LNHDA and CDR2 as SQIVND (reference sequence). The CDR3 is 15 residues long. In DNA, the CDR3 is TGTGCCAGTAGTATGGCCGCAGGGGGAAATCAGCCCCAGCATTTT. It specifies CASSMAAGGNQPQHF.

The chain combines TRBV2 with TRBJ1-5; the match to TRBD1 covers 8 bases. With V trimmed by 5 bases and J by 0 bases, 3 bases remained unmatched. There are 15 residues in the CDR3. The germline V gene has CDR1 SNHLY and CDR2 FYNNEI. As DNA, the CDR3 is TGTGCCAGCAGTCGCAGGGGGCTTAGCAATCAGCCCCAGCATTTT. Residues: CASSRRGLSNQPQHF.

CDR3 bases: TGTGCCAGCAGTGTGGGACTAGTCTACGAGCAGTACTTC. It is translated as CASSVGLVYEQYF. The J gene is TRBJ2-7, the V gene TRBV2; 8 nucleotides line up with TRBD2. Per the germline V gene, CDR1 is SNHLY and CDR2 is FYNNEI. The CDR3 loop spans 13 amino acids. Losses at the gene ends were 4 bases for V and 3 bases for J; bases not matched to a gene: 2.

CDR3 nucleotide sequence: TGTGCCAGCAGCTGGCCCGCACCGGGACAGGGAGGCGGCTACACCTTC. Translation: CASSWPAPGQGGGYTF. V is TRBV5-4 and J is TRBJ1-2, with 9 bases matching TRBD1. Germline V gives CDR1 SGHNT, CDR2 YYREEE (reference sequence). The CDR3 has 16 amino acids. V was pared by 3 bases and J by 8 bases, with 14 bases of the junction left unmatched.

The CDR3 is CASSFTGGHTEAFF. The CDR3 coding sequence is TGTGCCAGCAGCTTCACAGGGGGCCATACTGAAGCTTTCTTT. V and J are TRBV11-3 and TRBJ1-1, with 9 bases identical to TRBD1. The ends lost 3 bases at V and 5 bases at J; junction bases unmatched: 4. This CDR3 has 14 amino acids. CDR1 and CDR2 (germline): SGHNT, YENEEA.

This chain uses TRBV10-2 with TRBJ2-7; 9 bases align to TRBD2. In germline, CDR1 is WSHSY, CDR2 SAAADI. The junction had 9 bases not matched to a gene; V was cut back by 6 bases and J by 6 bases. The CDR3 is made up of 14 amino acids. CDR3 loop: CASRDSGRGSEQYF. For the CDR3, the DNA is TGCGCCAGCAGGGATAGCGGGAGAGGTAGCGAGCAGTACTTC.

This chain links TRBV12-5 with TRBJ2-1, with TRBD2 matching 14 bases. Germline CDR1 and CDR2: LGHNT and FRNRAP. Trimming took 5 bases from V and 10 from J; bases not matched to a gene: 7. The CDR3 spans 15 residues. CDR3 bases: TGTGCTAGTGGTACCGGGACTAGCGGGAGTCGGGAGCAGTTCTTC. Translation: CASGTGTSGSREQFF.

The chain joins TRBV27 to TRBJ1-2, with D possibly TRBD1 on 5 matching bases. In germline, CDR1 is MNHEY, CDR2 SMNVEV (reference sequence). V lost 6 bases and J 3 bases, leaving 14 bases between the germline ends. The CDR3 has 14 residues. The CDR3 is CASRFLGGDYGYTF. The CDR3 DNA is TGTGCCAGCAGATTCCTCGGAGGGGACTATGGCTACACCTTC.

The chain has TRBV28 and TRBJ2-5; 13 bases are a match to TRBD2. The CDR3 loop spans 15 amino acids. CDR1 and CDR2 from the germline V gene are MDHEN and SYDVKM. The junction had 5 bases not matched to a gene; V was cut back by 5 bases and J by 5 bases. The CDR3 loop is CASSKPGLAGETQYF. As DNA, the CDR3 is TGTGCCAGCAGTAAACCGGGACTAGCGGGGGAGACCCAGTACTTC.

This chain joins TRBV11-2 and TRBJ2-1, with 8 bases lining up with TRBD1. The CDR3 is made up of 17 amino acids. V was clipped by 0 bases and J by 3 bases; unmatched bases: 7. Per germline, CDR1 SGHAT and CDR2 FQNNGV. CDR3 loop: CASSLDNDRGYYNEQFF. Written as DNA, the CDR3 is TGTGCCAGCAGCTTAGATAACGACAGGGGCTACTACAATGAGCAGTTCTTC.

The chain couples TRBV28 to TRBJ1-4; no clear D gene. CDR1 is MDHEN and CDR2 is SYDVKM in the germline V gene. V was cut by 5 bases and J by 2 bases, with 9 bases left in between. CDR3 length equals 14 residues. The CDR3: CASSDQWTNEKLFF. As DNA, the CDR3 is TGTGCCAGCAGTGATCAGTGGACTAATGAAAAACTGTTTTTT. Drawing the rest from reference TRBV28 and TRBJ1-4, the complete variable domain is DVKVTQSSRYLVKRTGEKVFLECVQDMDHENMFWYRQDPGLGLRLIYFSYDVKMKEKGDIPEGYSVSREKKERFSLILESASTNQTSMYLCASSDQWTNEKLFFGSGTQLSVL.

This chain uses TRBV5-4 with TRBJ2-1; 10 bases line up with TRBD2. V lost 0 bases to trimming and J lost 8 bases; unmatched junction nucleotides: 14. The CDR3 covers 18 residues. Germline V lookup: CDR1 SGHNT, CDR2 YYREEE (reference sequence). Here the CDR3 DNA reads TGTGCCAGCAGCTTGGTCCTCGTTGCTAGCGGGAGTGGGGATGAGCAGTTCTTC. Residues: CASSLVLVASGSGDEQFF.

The V and J genes are TRBV14 and TRBJ2-3; tentatively, D is TRBD2 (6 bases). Germline values: CDR1 SGHDN, CDR2 FVKESK. Trimming pared 4 bases from V and 2 bases from J, leaving 10 bases between. The CDR3 sequence is 14 residues long. CDR3: CASSPSGVTDTQYF. The CDR3 DNA reads TGTGCCAGCAGCCCGTCGGGGGTCACAGATACGCAGTATTTT.

V is TRBV4-1 and J is TRBJ2-7; tentatively, D is TRBD1 (5 bases). V was clipped by 1 base and J by 2 bases, with 6 bases between them. The CDR3 length is 13 residues. Germline loops: CDR1 MGHRA, CDR2 YSYEKL. CDR3 loop: CASSQARAYEQYF. The CDR3 nucleotides are TGCGCCAGCAGCCAAGCCAGGGCCTACGAGCAGTACTTC.

V gene TRBV27 combines with J gene TRBJ1-5; D is possibly TRBD1 (6 bases). Trimming took 4 bases from V and 3 from J, leaving 10 bases between them. The germline CDR1 and CDR2 sequences are MNHEY and SMNVEV (reference sequence). The CDR3 is 14 amino acids. As DNA, the CDR3 is TGTGCCAGCAGTTCCCGACAGGTCAATCAGCCCCAGCATTTT. This sequence encodes CASSSRQVNQPQHF.

V is TRBV7-3 and J is TRBJ2-1; 8 bases are a match to TRBD2. Germline CDR1 SGHTA, CDR2 FQGTGA. The CDR3 sequence is 16 residues long. V was clipped by 2 bases and J by 6 bases; unmatched bases: 9. The CDR3: CASSLGLAGSVNEQFF. The CDR3 DNA sequence: TGTGCCAGCAGCTTAGGGTTAGCGGGAAGTGTCAATGAGCAGTTCTTC.

This chain joins TRBV2 and TRBJ1-5; a possible D gene is TRBD1 (5 bases). The CDR3 length is 15 residues. Trimming shortened V by 0 bases and J by 4 bases, and 10 bases separated the two germline ends. Germline V gene data show CDR1 as SNHLY and CDR2 as FYNNEI. Here the CDR3 DNA reads TGTGCCAGCAGTGAAGCGTTGTCAGGGAATCAGCCCCAGCATTTT. Its protein product is CASSEALSGNQPQHF.

The CDR3 region has the DNA TGTGCCAGCAGCTCGGGACTAGCGGGAGGGCCCGGAAACATTCAGTACTTC. This gives the protein CASSSGLAGGPGNIQYF. The J gene is TRBJ2-4, the V gene TRBV7-2, with 16 bases matching TRBD2. Germline trimming cut 4 bases from V and 6 bases from J; bases unmatched to any gene: 6. This CDR3 is built from 17 residues. The germline V gene has CDR1 SGHTA and CDR2 FQGNSA.

The gene calls are TRBV6-1 and TRBJ2-3, with D maybe TRBD2 (6 bases). CDR1 and CDR2 (germline): MNHNS, SASEGT. This CDR3 is 14 amino acids long. V dropped 5 bases and J dropped 5 bases, with 14 bases sitting between them. This CDR3 is CASSTGVLGDTQYF. The CDR3 bases are TGTGCCAGCAGTACGGGGGTTTTGGGAGATACGCAGTATTTT.

The chain employs TRBV30 and TRBJ1-1; 12 nucleotides agree with TRBD1. The CDR3 totals 17 residues. J was trimmed by 7 bases and V by 2 bases; bases with no gene match: 14. Germline V gene sequence: CDR1 GTSNPN, CDR2 SVGIG (reference sequence). CDR3 amino acids: CAWSTGTGGVGAGEAFF. DNA for the CDR3: TGTGCCTGGAGTACTGGGACAGGGGGCGTCGGAGCGGGTGAAGCTTTCTTT.